Each of the 11 T cell receptor beta chains below was sequenced from the same sample in a study of identical twins. TCRdb re-derived calls from the 5' RACE reads in MiXCR, one entry per CDR3 protein. In the table there are hundreds of thousands of distinct CDR3 sequences, 20% to 25% of which are singletons. The same specimen was also included in a second study, on yellow fever vaccine responses in identical twins.

The sequencing input was CD4+ T cells sorted from blood. The receptors were sampled from a young woman in good health.

This clonotype was counted between two and nine times. The chain employs TRBV28 and TRBJ2-1; 8 nucleotides line up with TRBD2. CDR1 and CDR2 from the germline V gene are MDHEN and SYDVKM. CDR3 length: 18 amino acids. J gave up 2 bases and V 4 bases, and 13 bases lay outside the gene matches. The CDR3 loop is CASSYPGSRGGPYNEQFF. CDR3 nucleotide sequence: TGTGCCAGCAGTTACCCCGGCAGCCGGGGGGGCCCCTACAATGAGCAGTTCTTC.

The V and J genes are TRBV3-1 and TRBJ2-5; D is undetermined. The germline CDR1 and CDR2 sequences are LGHDT and YNNKEL (reference sequence). V lost 3 bases, J lost 3 bases, and 8 bases lay in between. The CDR3 is 13 residues long. The CDR3 reads CASSHNPEETQYF. CDR3 coding DNA: TGTGCCAGCAGCCACAACCCAGAAGAGACCCAGTACTTC.

The chain couples TRBV6-1 to TRBJ2-2, with D possibly being TRBD1 (6 bases). Trimming took 8 bases from V and 1 from J, leaving 14 bases between them. The germline gives CDR1 MNHNS, CDR2 SASEGT. The CDR3 is 15 residues long. CDR3 amino acids: CASRMGAENTGELFF. CDR3 coding DNA: TGTGCCAGCCGAATGGGGGCAGAGAACACCGGGGAGCTGTTTTTT.

This clonotype was counted only a few times. This chain connects TRBV6-1 to TRBJ2-1; maybe TRBD1 (6 bases). Trimming removed 6 bases at V and 5 bases at J, with 17 bases between. Germline CDR1 reads MNHNS; CDR2 reads SASEGT. The CDR3 is 15 amino acids. CDR3 sequence (DNA): TGTGCCAGCAGACCCCTCGACAGGTTGGACAATGAGCAGTTCTTC. Amino acids: CASRPLDRLDNEQFF.

This clonotype has only a few counts. The chain employs TRBV3-1 and TRBJ2-7; 11 bases fit TRBD2. This CDR3 is 17 amino acids long. CDR1 is LGHDT and CDR2 is YNNKEL in the germline V gene (reference sequence). The trim removed 1 base at V and 2 bases at J, leaving 7 bases unmatched. DNA for the CDR3: TGTGCCAGCAGCCAAGGACTTCTAGCGGGAGGCCCCTACGAGCAGTACTTC. It is translated as CASSQGLLAGGPYEQYF.

V is TRBV5-1 and J is TRBJ2-2; TRBD1 is a possible D gene (5 bases). Trimming took off 0 bases at V and 6 bases at J, with 12 bases between the two ends. Germline CDR1 reads SGHRS; CDR2 reads YFSETQ. The CDR3 consists of 15 residues. CDR3 sequence (DNA): TGCGCCAGCAGCTTGGCCCAGGGTGGCCCCGGGGAGCTGTTTTTT. Amino acids: CASSLAQGGPGELFF. Together with reference TRBV5-1 and TRBJ2-2, the CDR3 gives the full variable domain: KAGVTQTPRYLIKTRGQQVTLSCSPISGHRSVSWYQQTPGQGLQFLFEYFSETQRNKGNFPGRFSGRQFSNSRSEMNVSTLELGDSALYLCASSLAQGGPGELFFGEGSRLTVL.

This clonotype occurred a few times. The chain links TRBV4-1 to TRBJ1-4, with D maybe TRBD1 (6 bases). CDR3 length: 14 amino acids. Germline V gene data show CDR1 as MGHRA and CDR2 as YSYEKL. Trimming stripped 5 bases from V and 13 bases from J, with 20 bases between. CDR3 protein: CASSEGGAPRGLFF. DNA of the CDR3: TGCGCCAGCAGCGAAGGGGGTGCACCCAGGGGACTGTTTTTT.

This clonotype has just a few counts. This chain links TRBV2 with TRBJ2-5; 9 positions agree with TRBD1. The CDR3 runs to 15 residues. Germline V lookup: CDR1 SNHLY, CDR2 FYNNEI. Unmatched junction bases numbered 6, after V lost 5 bases and J lost 2 bases. CDR3 protein: CASSSTGTGQETQYF. The DNA of the CDR3 is TGTGCCAGCAGTTCTACCGGGACAGGGCAAGAGACCCAGTACTTC.

The rearrangement joins TRBV4-2 to TRBJ2-3; TRBD2 is a possible D gene (6 bases). Trimming removed 0 bases at V and 6 bases at J, with 16 bases between. There are 16 residues in the CDR3. Per the germline V gene, CDR1 is LGHNA and CDR2 is YNFKEQ. The CDR3 DNA is TGTGCCAGCAGCCAAGACTCAGAGACTAGAGGCGATACGCAGTATTTT. This sequence encodes CASSQDSETRGDTQYF.

The chain is built from TRBV7-2 and TRBJ2-2; D might be TRBD1 or TRBD2, each matching 5 bases. The CDR3 totals 13 residues. CDR1 and CDR2 (germline): SGHTA, FQGNSA. Deletions cut 5 bases from V and 6 bases from J, with 10 bases between. CDR3 in amino acids: CASSPTGPGELFF. CDR3 nucleotides: TGTGCCAGCAGCCCCACGGGACCCGGGGAGCTGTTTTTT.

The rearrangement uses TRBV12-3 or TRBV12-4 and TRBJ2-5; D call uncertain. CDR3 length: 14 amino acids. The V gene lost 3 bases and the J gene lost 1 base, with 9 bases spanning the gap. This CDR3 reads CASSFGTRQETQYF. The CDR3 region has the DNA TGTGCCAGCAGTTTTGGAACTCGCCAAGAGACCCAGTACTTC.